This entry concerns a single TCR beta chain. TCRdb used MiXCR to reprocess the 5' RACE reads, holding one entry per CDR3 protein. The table lists 10,000 to 15,000 distinct CDR3 sequences, 23% of them singletons, with 2.5% to 3.5% in the top ten. The receptor was derived from a female donor with breast cancer. The sequenced sample was naive CD4+ T cells sorted from blood. Subset specified: naive CD4+ T cells, CD4+CD45RA+CD25-.

The CDR3 here is CASSLGRGETQYF. The CDR3 nucleotides are TGTGCCAGCAGCTTGGGACGGGGAGAGACCCAGTACTTC. The chain has TRBV11-3 and TRBJ2-5; tentatively, D is TRBD1 or TRBD2 (5 bases each). Deletions cut 3 bases from V and 4 bases from J, with 9 bases between. The CDR3 has 13 amino acids. CDR1 and CDR2 (germline): SGHNT, YENEEA.